The sequence of this TCR beta chain was determined in a study of blood T cell repertoires in COVID-19. Study-wide background: Acute and convalescent COVID-19 samples came from the United States, Italy and Spain.

Study processing details: Using reference gene primer amplification, nucleated cell counts were estimated. TCRdb keeps only in-frame clones here, not all; method: immunoSEQ multiplex PCR. V and J calls and clone size are those listed in that table; D and trimming were worked out from the DNA. The sample yields around 80,000 clones, approximately 80% seen once. From germline, CDR1 is LNHDA and CDR2 SQIVND (reference sequence). CDR3 length equals 16 residues. V dropped 5 bases and J dropped 1; count of bases not matched to a gene: 8. Sequenced: peripheral blood. This clonotype was obtained from a human donor in a cohort sampled during active COVID-19. The chain has TRBV19 and TRBJ2-3, with TRBD1 matching 8 bases. CDR3 DNA sequence: TGTGCCAGTAGTCCGACAGGGGTTTTTGGCACAGATACGCAGTATTTT. It translates to CASSPTGVFGTDTQYF.